Each of the 21 T cell receptor beta chains below was sequenced from the same sample in a study of blood T cells in healthy people across ages. The second PCR ran about 6 to 12 cycles with a sample-barcoded 5' primer and J-beta primers. TCRdb passed the 5' RACE reads through MiXCR, listing each CDR3 protein once. The sample consists of about 780,000 distinct CDR3 sequences, 60% to 80% of them appearing once. Input material: blood. These receptors were obtained from a man under 40 in good health.

V gene TRBV9 combines with J gene TRBJ2-1; D is perhaps TRBD2 (6 bases). Trimming took off 4 bases at V and 5 bases at J, with 19 bases between the two ends. The germline CDR1 and CDR2 sequences are SGDLS and YYNGEE. The CDR3 runs 16 residues. The CDR3 bases are TGTGCCAGCAGCACCTTTACCGGGAGTCCCCACAATGAGCAGTTCTTC. Translated: CASSTFTGSPHNEQFF.

J is TRBJ2-1 and V is TRBV7-2; TRBD2 agrees at 8 bases. The germline CDR1 and CDR2 sequences are SGHTA and FQGNSA. The CDR3 contains 15 residues. After removal of 6 bases from V and 4 bases from J, the junction contained 8 bases not matched to a gene. The chain's CDR3 is CASRPVASGYNEQFF. DNA of the CDR3: TGTGCCAGCAGACCCGTGGCTAGCGGGTACAATGAGCAGTTCTTC. The entire variable domain, with the rest obtained from reference TRBV7-2 and TRBJ2-1, is as follows: GAGVSQSPSNKVTEKGKDVELRCDPISGHTALYWYRQSLGQGLEFLIYFQGNSAPDKSGLPSDRFSAERTGGSVSTLTIQRTQQEDSAVYLCASRPVASGYNEQFFGPGTRLTVL.

In this sample, this clonotype turned up a few times. The chain is built from TRBV12-3 or TRBV12-4 and TRBJ1-5, with a possible D match to TRBD1 (6 bases). The CDR3 length is 14 residues. With 7 bases removed from V and 6 bases from J, the gap between germline ends came to 16 bases. The CDR3 protein is CASTLQGAGQPQHF. The DNA of the CDR3 is TGTGCCAGCACTCTACAGGGTGCGGGTCAGCCCCAGCATTTT.

CDR3 amino acids: CASTPDRVYGYTF. For the CDR3, the DNA is TGTGCCAGCACCCCGGACAGAGTATATGGCTACACCTTC. The chain has TRBV3-1 and TRBJ1-2, with D maybe TRBD1 (6 bases). Germline V gene data show CDR1 as LGHDT and CDR2 as YNNKEL (reference sequence). This CDR3 comprises 13 residues. V lost 7 bases, J lost 5 bases, and 14 bases lay in between.

The chain uses TRBV4-3 and TRBJ2-1, with TRBD1 as a possible D gene (6 bases). Germline values: CDR1 LGHNA, CDR2 YSLEER. Trimming took off 0 bases at V and 3 bases at J, with 9 bases between the two ends. This CDR3 is 15 amino acids long. CDR3 sequence: CASSQEGGHYNEQFF. The CDR3 bases are TGCGCCAGCAGCCAAGAAGGGGGTCACTACAATGAGCAGTTCTTC.

This clonotype came up once. The rearrangement joins TRBV6-6 to TRBJ1-4; D gene uncertain. Germline V gene data show CDR1 as MNHNY and CDR2 as SVGAGI (reference sequence). The V end was cut by 7 bases, the J end by 3 bases, with 9 bases between. CDR3 length equals 13 residues. As DNA, the CDR3 is TGTGCCAGCACCCGCACAGCTAATGAAAAACTGTTTTTT. This sequence encodes CASTRTANEKLFF.

The chain employs TRBV12-3 or TRBV12-4 and TRBJ1-5, with a weak D call TRBD1 (5 bases). There are 15 residues in the CDR3. Trimming took off 3 bases at V and 4 bases at J, with 13 bases between the two ends. Written as DNA, the CDR3 is TGTGCCAGCAGTTTTGTGTCAGGGATGAATCAGCCCCAGCATTTT. Translation: CASSFVSGMNQPQHF.

The chain carries TRBV3-1 and TRBJ1-6; no clear D gene. Per the germline V gene, CDR1 is LGHDT and CDR2 is YNNKEL (reference sequence). The CDR3 runs 20 residues. With 0 bases removed from V and 0 bases from J, the gap between germline ends came to 18 bases. The CDR3 spells CASSQDSLARPGSYNSPLHF. The CDR3 DNA sequence: TGTGCCAGCAGCCAAGACTCGTTAGCCCGCCCGGGCTCCTATAATTCACCCCTCCACTTT.

This clonotype was seen a few times. This chain connects TRBV7-2 to TRBJ2-3; tentatively, D is TRBD2 (6 bases). The germline V gene has CDR1 SGHTA and CDR2 FQGNSA. V was shortened by 1 base and J by 0 bases, with 8 bases between the two germline ends. The CDR3 has 15 residues. The DNA for the CDR3 is TGTGCCAGCAGCTTAGACGGGACTAGCACAGATACGCAGTATTTT. Translated, it gives CASSLDGTSTDTQYF.

The chain uses TRBV5-1 and TRBJ2-5; a possible D gene is TRBD2 (6 bases). The J call may be wrong; the DNA end is better matched by TRBJ2-7. Germline CDR1 and CDR2: SGHRS and YFSETQ. The CDR3 is 13 residues long. CDR3 sequence: CASSLEGPNEQYF. CDR3 DNA: TGCGCCAGCAGCCTGGAGGGACCGAACGAGCAGTACTTC.

The chain joins TRBV20-1 to TRBJ2-5; D uncertain. CDR1 is DFQATT, CDR2 SNEGSKA, per germline (reference sequence). The CDR3 covers 10 residues. The CDR3 nucleotides are TGCAGGGGTCGCCAAGAGACCCAGTACTTC. Encoded protein: CRGRQETQYF.

With respect to this clonotype: Just one base apart from a much larger clone, this may be a read error. The rearrangement links TRBV5-1 to TRBJ2-3; D possibly corresponds to TRBD1 (6 bases). Germline values: CDR1 SGHRS, CDR2 YFSETQ. The length of the CDR3 is 14 residues. CDR3 in DNA: TGCGCCTGCAGTTTAGGACAGAGCACAGATACGCAGTATTTT. It yields the protein CACSLGQSTDTQYF.

The gene calls are TRBV4-2 and TRBJ2-2; D possibly corresponds to TRBD1 (6 bases). Looked up from germline, CDR1 is LGHNA and CDR2 is YNFKEQ. V dropped 4 bases and J dropped 7 bases, with 16 bases sitting between them. The CDR3 is made up of 15 amino acids. CDR3 coding DNA: TGTGCCAGCAGCCTCCGGGACAAGGTGATCGGGGAGCTGTTTTTT. Encoded protein: CASSLRDKVIGELFF.

V and J are TRBV2 and TRBJ2-3; 8 bases are shared with TRBD2. The CDR3 extends over 18 amino acids. Germline CDR1 reads SNHLY; CDR2 reads FYNNEI. The trim removed 6 bases at V and 4 bases at J, leaving 18 bases unmatched. Here the CDR3 DNA reads TGTGCCAGCAGAACCGGGGGGGCCGTCCCGCACGGGGCAGATACGCAGTATTTT. It translates to CASRTGGAVPHGADTQYF.

The rearrangement links TRBV7-2 to TRBJ2-7, with TRBD2 matching 7 bases. The tail of the sequence fits TRBJ2-5 better, so the J call may be wrong. The CDR3 totals 14 residues. Germline-derived CDR1 and CDR2 are SGHTA and FQGNSA. The CDR3 nucleotides are TGTGCCAGCAGCTTACTCTTACTAGCGGAGACCCAGTACTTC. Translation gives CASSLLLLAETQYF.

A few counts support this clonotype. CDR3 DNA sequence: TGCGCCAGCAGCTCAACTAGTACGAGCAATGAGCAGTTCTTC. Translated: CASSSTSTSNEQFF. The rearrangement joins TRBV5-1 to TRBJ2-1; a possible D gene is TRBD2 (5 bases). The CDR3 covers 14 residues. Germline V gene lookup returns CDR1 SGHRS and CDR2 YFSETQ. The ends were cut back, 3 bases at V and 6 bases at J, with 13 bases in the middle. The full variable domain, rest sourced from reference TRBV5-1 and TRBJ2-1, is KAGVTQTPRYLIKTRGQQVTLSCSPISGHRSVSWYQQTPGQGLQFLFEYFSETQRNKGNFPGRFSGRQFSNSRSEMNVSTLELGDSALYLCASSSTSTSNEQFFGPGTRLTVL.

The chain uses TRBV6-6 and TRBJ2-7; D possibly uses TRBD1 or TRBD2 (5 bases each). The J call is uncertain, as TRBJ2-5 better fits the DNA end. The CDR3 has 13 amino acids. Germline V gene sequence: CDR1 MNHNY, CDR2 SVGAGI (reference sequence). This CDR3 is CASSTPEGETQYF. CDR3 DNA: TGTGCCAGCAGTACTCCAGAGGGGGAGACCCAGTACTTC.

This sequence joins TRBV4-1 and TRBJ2-5; 9 bases are a match to TRBD2. Germline loops: CDR1 MGHRA, CDR2 YSYEKL. The CDR3 runs to 16 residues. With 2 bases clipped from V and 5 bases from J, the junction kept 9 bases outside the gene matches. CDR3 DNA: TGCGCCAGCAGCCAAACGACTAGCGGAGGTCAGGAGACCCAGTACTTC. It is translated as CASSQTTSGGQETQYF.

The J gene is TRBJ2-5, the V gene TRBV20-1, with 11 bases that match TRBD1. Germline CDR1 is DFQATT and CDR2 is SNEGSKA (reference sequence). The CDR3 covers 15 residues. V was pared by 5 bases and J by 4 bases, with 9 bases of the junction left unmatched. DNA for the CDR3: TGCAGTGCTTTCGAGGGACAGGGGGAGGCAGAGACCCAGTACTTC. As protein: CSAFEGQGEAETQYF.

In DNA, the CDR3 is TGTGCCAGCAGCGTAGTCCCATCAGGCCTGCGGACCGGGGAGCTGTTTTTT. This translates into CASSVVPSGLRTGELFF. The chain recombines TRBV9 with TRBJ2-2; D is uncertain. The CDR3 is 17 amino acids. V dropped 0 bases and J dropped 5 bases, with 17 bases sitting between them. CDR1 and CDR2 (germline): SGDLS, YYNGEE.

This sequence joins TRBV12-3 or TRBV12-4 and TRBJ1-2, with a possible D match to TRBD1 (5 bases). CDR3 length: 14 residues. Trimming stripped 0 bases from V and 8 bases from J, with 13 bases between. The CDR3 here is CASSLASRATGYTF. The CDR3 DNA reads TGTGCCAGCAGTTTAGCGTCCAGGGCGACGGGCTACACCTTC.